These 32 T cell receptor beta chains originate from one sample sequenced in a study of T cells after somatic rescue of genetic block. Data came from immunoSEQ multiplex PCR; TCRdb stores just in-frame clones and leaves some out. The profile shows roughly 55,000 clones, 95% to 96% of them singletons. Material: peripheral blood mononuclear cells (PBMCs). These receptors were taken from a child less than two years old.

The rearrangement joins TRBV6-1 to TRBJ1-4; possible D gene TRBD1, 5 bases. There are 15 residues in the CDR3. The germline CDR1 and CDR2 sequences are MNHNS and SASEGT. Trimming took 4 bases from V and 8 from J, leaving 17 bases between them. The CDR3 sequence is CASSVGPQGIEKLFF. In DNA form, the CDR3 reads TGTGCCAGCAGTGTCGGACCCCAGGGTATCGAAAAACTGTTTTTT.

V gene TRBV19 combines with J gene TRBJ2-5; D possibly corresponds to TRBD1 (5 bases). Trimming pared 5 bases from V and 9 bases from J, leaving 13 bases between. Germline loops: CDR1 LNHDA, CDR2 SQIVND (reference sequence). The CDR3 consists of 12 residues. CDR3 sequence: CASSPQGASQYF. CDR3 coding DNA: TGTGCCAGTAGTCCCCAGGGCGCGTCCCAGTACTTC. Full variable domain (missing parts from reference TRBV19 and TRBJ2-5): DGGITQSPKYLFRKEGQNVTLSCEQNLNHDAMYWYRQDPGQGLRLIYYSQIVNDFQKGDIAEGYSVSREKKESFPLTVTSAQKNPTAFYLCASSPQGASQYFGPGTRLLVL.

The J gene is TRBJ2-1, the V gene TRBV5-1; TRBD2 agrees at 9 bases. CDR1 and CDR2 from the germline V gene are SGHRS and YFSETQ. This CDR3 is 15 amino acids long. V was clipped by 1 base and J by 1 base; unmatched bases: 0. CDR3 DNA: TGCGCCAGCAGCTTGCTAGCGGGATCCTACAATGAGCAGTTCTTC. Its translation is CASSLLAGSYNEQFF.

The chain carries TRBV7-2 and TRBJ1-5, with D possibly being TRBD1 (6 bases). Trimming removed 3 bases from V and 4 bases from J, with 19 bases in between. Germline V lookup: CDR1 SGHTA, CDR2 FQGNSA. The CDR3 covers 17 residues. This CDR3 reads CASSFLGQKVGNQPQHF. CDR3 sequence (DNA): TGTGCCAGCAGCTTCCTGGGACAAAAAGTGGGAAATCAGCCCCAGCATTTT.

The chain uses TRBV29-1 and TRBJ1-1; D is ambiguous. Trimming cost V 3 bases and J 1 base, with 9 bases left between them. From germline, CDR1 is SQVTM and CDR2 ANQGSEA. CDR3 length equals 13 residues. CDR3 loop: CSVEGKGNTEAFF. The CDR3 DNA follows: TGCAGCGTTGAGGGAAAGGGGAACACTGAAGCTTTCTTT. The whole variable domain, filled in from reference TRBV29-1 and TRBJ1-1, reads SAVISQKPSRDICQRGTSLTIQCQVDSQVTMMFWYRQQPGQSLTLIATANQGSEATYESGFVIDKFPISRPNLTFSTLTVSNMSPEDSSIYLCSVEGKGNTEAFFGQGTRLTVV.

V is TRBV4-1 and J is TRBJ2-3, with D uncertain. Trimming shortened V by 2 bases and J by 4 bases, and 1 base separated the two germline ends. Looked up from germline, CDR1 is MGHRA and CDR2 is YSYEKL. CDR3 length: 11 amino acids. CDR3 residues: CASSQSDTQYF. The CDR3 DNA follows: TGCGCCAGCAGCCAATCAGATACGCAGTATTTT.

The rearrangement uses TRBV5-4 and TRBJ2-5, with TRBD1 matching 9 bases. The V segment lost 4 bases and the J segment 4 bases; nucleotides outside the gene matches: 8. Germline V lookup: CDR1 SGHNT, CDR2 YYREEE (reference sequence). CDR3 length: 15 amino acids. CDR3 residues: CASSRPQGAGETQYF. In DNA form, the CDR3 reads TGTGCCAGCAGCCGCCCACAGGGGGCGGGAGAGACCCAGTACTTC.

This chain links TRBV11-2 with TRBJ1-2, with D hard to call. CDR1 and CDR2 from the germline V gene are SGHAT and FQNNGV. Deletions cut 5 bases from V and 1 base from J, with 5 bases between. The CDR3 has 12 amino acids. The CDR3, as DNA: TGTGCCAGCAGCGACAATAACTATGGCTACACCTTC. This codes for CASSDNNYGYTF.

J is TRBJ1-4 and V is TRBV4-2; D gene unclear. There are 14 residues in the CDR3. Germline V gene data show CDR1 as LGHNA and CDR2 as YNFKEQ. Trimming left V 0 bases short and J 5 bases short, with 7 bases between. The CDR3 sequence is CASSQDALNEKLFF. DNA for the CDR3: TGTGCCAGCAGCCAAGACGCCTTGAATGAAAAACTGTTTTTT.

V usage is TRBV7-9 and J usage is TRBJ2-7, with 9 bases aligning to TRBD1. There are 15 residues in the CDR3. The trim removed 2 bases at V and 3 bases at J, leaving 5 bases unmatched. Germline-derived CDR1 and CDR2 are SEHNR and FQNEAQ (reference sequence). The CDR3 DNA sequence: TGTGCCAGCAGCTTAATGGGGACAGGGCGCTACGAGCAGTACTTC. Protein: CASSLMGTGRYEQYF.

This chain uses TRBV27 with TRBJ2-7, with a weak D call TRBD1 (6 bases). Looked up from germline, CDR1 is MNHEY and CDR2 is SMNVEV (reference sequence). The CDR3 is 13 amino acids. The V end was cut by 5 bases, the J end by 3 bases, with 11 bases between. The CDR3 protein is CASSPRDNYEQYF. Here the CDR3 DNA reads TGTGCCAGCAGTCCCCGGGACAACTACGAGCAGTACTTC.

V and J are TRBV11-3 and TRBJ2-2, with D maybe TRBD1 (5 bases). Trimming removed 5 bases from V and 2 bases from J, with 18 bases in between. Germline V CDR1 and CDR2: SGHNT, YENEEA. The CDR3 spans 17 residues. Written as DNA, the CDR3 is TGTGCCAGCAGCCCCGGCAGTGGTAGGGGAAACACCGGGGAGCTGTTTTTT. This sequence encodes CASSPGSGRGNTGELFF.

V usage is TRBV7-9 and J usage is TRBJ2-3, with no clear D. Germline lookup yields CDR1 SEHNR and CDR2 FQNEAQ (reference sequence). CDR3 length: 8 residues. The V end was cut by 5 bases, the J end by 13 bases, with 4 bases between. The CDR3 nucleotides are TGTGCCAGCAGCCCGAAGTATTTT. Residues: CASSPKYF.

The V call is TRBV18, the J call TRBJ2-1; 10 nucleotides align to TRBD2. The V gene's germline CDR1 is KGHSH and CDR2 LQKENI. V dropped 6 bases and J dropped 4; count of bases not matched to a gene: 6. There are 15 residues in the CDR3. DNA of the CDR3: TGTGCCAGCTCTTCTAGCGGGAGTGCGTACAATGAGCAGTTCTTC. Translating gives CASSSSGSAYNEQFF.

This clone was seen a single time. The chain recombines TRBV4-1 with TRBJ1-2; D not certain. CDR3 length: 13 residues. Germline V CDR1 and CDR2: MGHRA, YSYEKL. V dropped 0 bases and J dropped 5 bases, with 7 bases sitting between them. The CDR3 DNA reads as TGCGCCAGCAGCCAAGATTTTAGGTATGGCTACACCTTC. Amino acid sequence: CASSQDFRYGYTF.

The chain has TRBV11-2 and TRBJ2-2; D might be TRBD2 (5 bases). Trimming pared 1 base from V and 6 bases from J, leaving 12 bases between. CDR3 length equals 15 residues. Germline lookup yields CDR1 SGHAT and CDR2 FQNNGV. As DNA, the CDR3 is TGTGCCAGCAGCTTAGTGCTGGCGGGCCCCGGGGAGCTGTTTTTT. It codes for CASSLVLAGPGELFF.

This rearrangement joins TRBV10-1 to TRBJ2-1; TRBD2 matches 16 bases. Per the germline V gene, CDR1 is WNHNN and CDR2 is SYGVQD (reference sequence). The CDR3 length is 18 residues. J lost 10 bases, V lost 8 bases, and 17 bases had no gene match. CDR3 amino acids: CASQTRDRGLAGGREQFF. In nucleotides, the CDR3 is TGCGCCAGCCAAACTCGGGACAGGGGACTAGCGGGAGGGAGGGAGCAGTTCTTC.

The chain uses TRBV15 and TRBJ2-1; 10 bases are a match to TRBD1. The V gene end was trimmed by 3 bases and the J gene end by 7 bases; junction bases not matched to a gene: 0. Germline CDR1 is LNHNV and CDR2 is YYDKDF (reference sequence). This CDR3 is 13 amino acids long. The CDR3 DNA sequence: TGTGCCACCAGCAGGGGACAGGGGAATGAGCAGTTCTTC. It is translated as CATSRGQGNEQFF.

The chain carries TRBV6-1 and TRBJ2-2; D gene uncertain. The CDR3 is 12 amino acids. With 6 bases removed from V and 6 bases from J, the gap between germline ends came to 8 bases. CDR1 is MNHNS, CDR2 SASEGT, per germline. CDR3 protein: CASRREAGELFF. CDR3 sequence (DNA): TGTGCCAGCAGGCGAGAGGCCGGGGAGCTGTTTTTT.

The CDR3: CSATRTDTQYF. For the CDR3, the DNA is TGCAGCGCCACCCGAACAGATACGCAGTATTTT. The V and J genes are TRBV29-1 and TRBJ2-3; D unclear. The CDR3 runs to 11 residues. The V and J ends lost 7 bases and 3 bases respectively, with 8 bases between them. The germline V gene encodes CDR1 SQVTM and CDR2 ANQGSEA.

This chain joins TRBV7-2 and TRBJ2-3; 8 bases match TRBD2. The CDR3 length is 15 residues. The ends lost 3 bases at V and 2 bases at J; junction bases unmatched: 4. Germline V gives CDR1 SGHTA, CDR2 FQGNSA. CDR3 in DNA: TGTGCCAGCAGCTTCGGGACTAGAACCACAGATACGCAGTATTTT. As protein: CASSFGTRTTDTQYF.

In DNA form, the CDR3 reads TGTGCCAGCAGCTTGTCTACAACTTCGATTGAAGCTTTCTTT. Translated, it gives CASSLSTTSIEAFF. The chain couples TRBV5-4 to TRBJ1-1; D is unclear. Germline assignment: CDR1 SGHNT and CDR2 YYREEE (reference sequence). The CDR3 has 14 residues. Trimming shortened V by 1 base and J by 7 bases, and 14 bases separated the two germline ends. Drawing the rest from reference TRBV5-4 and TRBJ1-1, the complete variable domain is ETGVTQSPTHLIKTRGQQVTLRCSSQSGHNTVSWYQQALGQGPQFIFQYYREEENGRGNFPPRFSGLQFPNYSSELNVNALELDDSALYLCASSLSTTSIEAFFGQGTRLTVV.

CDR3 DNA sequence: TGTGCCAGCAGCGTAGGGACAGGCCACCGTTCAACTAATGAAAAACTGTTTTTT. This encodes CASSVGTGHRSTNEKLFF. This chain links TRBV7-9 with TRBJ1-4; 8 positions agree with TRBD1. The CDR3 consists of 18 residues. Trimming took 5 bases from V and 0 from J; bases not matched to a gene: 11. The germline CDR1 and CDR2 sequences are SEHNR and FQNEAQ (reference sequence). The variable domain in full, with the rest retrieved from reference TRBV7-9 and TRBJ1-4, is DTGVSQNPRHKITKRGQNVTFRCDPISEHNRLYWYRQTLGQGPEFLTYFQNEAQLEKSRLLSDRFSAERPKGSFSTLEIQRTEQGDSAMYLCASSVGTGHRSTNEKLFFGSGTQLSVL.

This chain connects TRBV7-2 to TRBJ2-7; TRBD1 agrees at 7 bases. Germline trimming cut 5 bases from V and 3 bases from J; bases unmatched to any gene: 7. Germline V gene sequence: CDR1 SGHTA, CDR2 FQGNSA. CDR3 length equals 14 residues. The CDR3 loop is CASSRQGSGYEQYF. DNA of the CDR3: TGTGCCAGCAGCCGACAGGGTTCGGGCTACGAGCAGTACTTC.

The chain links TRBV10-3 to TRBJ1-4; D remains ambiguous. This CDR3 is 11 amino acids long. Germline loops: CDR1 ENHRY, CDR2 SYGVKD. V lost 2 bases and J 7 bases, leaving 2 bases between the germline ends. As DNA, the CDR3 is TGTGCCATCAGTGAGGGTGAAAAACTGTTTTTT. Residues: CAISEGEKLFF.

The CDR3 is CASSSPGQAAGELFF. The DNA for the CDR3 is TGTGCCAGCAGCTCGCCGGGACAGGCGGCCGGGGAGCTGTTTTTT. The chain is built from TRBV7-3 and TRBJ2-2; the match to TRBD1 covers 8 bases. J lost 6 bases, V lost 4 bases, and 7 bases had no gene match. Germline V gives CDR1 SGHTA, CDR2 FQGTGA. The CDR3 length is 15 residues.

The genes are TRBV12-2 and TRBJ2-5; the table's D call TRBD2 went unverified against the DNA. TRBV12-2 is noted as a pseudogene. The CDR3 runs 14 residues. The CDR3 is CASRLGPGEETQYF. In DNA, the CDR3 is TGTGCAAGTCGCTTAGGACCCGGGGAAGAGACCCAGTACTTC.

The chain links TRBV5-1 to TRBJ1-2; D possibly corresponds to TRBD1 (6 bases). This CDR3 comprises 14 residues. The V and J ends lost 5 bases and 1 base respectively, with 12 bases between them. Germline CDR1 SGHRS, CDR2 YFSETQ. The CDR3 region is CASRFRDNNYGYTF. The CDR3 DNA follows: TGCGCCAGCAGATTCCGGGACAATAACTATGGCTACACCTTC.

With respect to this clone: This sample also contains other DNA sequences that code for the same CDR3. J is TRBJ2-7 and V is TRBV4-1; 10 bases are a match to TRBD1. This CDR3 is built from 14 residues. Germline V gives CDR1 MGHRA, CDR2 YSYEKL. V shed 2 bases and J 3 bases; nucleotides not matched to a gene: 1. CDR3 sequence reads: CASSQRTGGYEQYF. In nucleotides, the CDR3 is TGCGCCAGCAGCCAACGGACAGGGGGCTACGAGCAGTACTTC.

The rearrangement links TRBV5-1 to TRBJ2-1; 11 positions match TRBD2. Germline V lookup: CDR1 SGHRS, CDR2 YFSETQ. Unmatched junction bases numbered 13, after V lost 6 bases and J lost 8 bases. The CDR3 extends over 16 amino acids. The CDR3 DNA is TGCGCCAGCAACCAACCGATGACTAGCGGGGTAGATGAGCAGTTCTTC. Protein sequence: CASNQPMTSGVDEQFF.

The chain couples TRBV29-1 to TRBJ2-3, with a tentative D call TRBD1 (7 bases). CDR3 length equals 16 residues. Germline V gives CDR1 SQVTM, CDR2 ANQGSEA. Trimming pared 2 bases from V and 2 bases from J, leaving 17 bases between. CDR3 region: CSVESQGEEATDTQYF. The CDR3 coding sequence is TGCAGCGTTGAAAGTCAGGGGGAGGAGGCCACAGATACGCAGTATTTT.

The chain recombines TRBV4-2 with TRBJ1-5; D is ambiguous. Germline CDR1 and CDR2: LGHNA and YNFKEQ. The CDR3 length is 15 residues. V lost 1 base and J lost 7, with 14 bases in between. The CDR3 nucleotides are TGTGCCAGCAGCCAAGCGGTGGCCATTAAACAGCCCCAGCATTTT. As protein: CASSQAVAIKQPQHF.